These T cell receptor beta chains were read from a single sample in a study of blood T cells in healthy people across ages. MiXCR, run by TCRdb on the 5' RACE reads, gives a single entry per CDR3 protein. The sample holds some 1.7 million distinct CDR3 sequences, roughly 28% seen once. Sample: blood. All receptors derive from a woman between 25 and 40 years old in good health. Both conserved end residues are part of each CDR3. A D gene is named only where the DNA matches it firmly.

CASSGTRRLRVRDEQFF TRBD2 TRBV18
CASSLVQGGFYEQYF TRBD1 TRBV7-2
CASSSKGLRSSYEQYF . TRBV18
CASSALPGAGEQFF . TRBV4-3
CASSFVGANEQFF . TRBV5-1
CASSPRYQETRYF . TRBV27
CSVRGSSEQYF . TRBV29-1
CASSPRRTSGASSYEQYF TRBD2 TRBV12-3/TRBV12-4
CASSVREQYF . TRBV9
CSMDRGSYGYTF TRBD1 TRBV29-1
CASTPGQGAGNNEQYF . TRBV7-6
CASSRTTPNEQYF . TRBV12-3/TRBV12-4
CSVRDIGNIQYF . TRBV29-1
CASSQGAGAYEQYF . TRBV4-3
CASSSKRVPETQYF . TRBV12-3/TRBV12-4
CASSTRGSARYHGEMGDEQYF . TRBV5-6
CSAPGGQGKGYGYTF TRBD1 TRBV20-1
CASSLENRADTQYF . TRBV7-9
CASSLGQWGYEQYF . TRBV7-2
CASSLASGQGVYEQYF TRBD1 TRBV5-1
CAGSQRTSGRPDTQYF TRBD2 TRBV5-1
CASSLVSGGLQETQYF TRBD2 TRBV5-5
CAISEGWAPYEQYF . TRBV10-3
CASSRIPGLSYNEQFF . TRBV5-1
CASSLAGGTGTEAFF . TRBV7-6
CASSRGQGALVYNQPQHF TRBD1 TRBV6-2/TRBV6-3
CASSDRTGTSGANVLTF TRBD1 TRBV10-1
CASTQGSVNTEAFF . TRBV5-1
CASSQETGGSDQFF TRBD2 TRBV4-3
CASSLGTGVFYEQYF TRBD1 TRBV12-3/TRBV12-4
CASSLQDEQFF . TRBV13
CASDSPGENEQFF . TRBV6-2/TRBV6-3
CASPLQTETTPETQYF . TRBV6-2/TRBV6-3
CASSNQLAGGYQYF TRBD2 TRBV14
CASSATGQPPEKLFF TRBD1 TRBV5-1
CSARNGQSRNEQYF . TRBV20-1
CASAPGGPYNEQFF . TRBV5-1
CASSWGDRDYNEQFF TRBD1 TRBV5-1
CASSLEGTRGNIQYF TRBD2 TRBV7-2
CASSLDISNEQYF . TRBV5-1
CASSCRTAVGEQYF . TRBV3-1
CASSFSRSSTGELFF . TRBV7-9
CASSSRTGDTQYF TRBD1 TRBV7-7
CASSPKGDRGEAFF TRBD1 TRBV7-4
CASSSYRDSSYEQFF TRBD1 TRBV7-2
CSARFWGISNQPQHF . TRBV20-1